These 9 T cell receptor beta chains share one sample of origin, sequenced in a study of T-cell reconstitution after alpha-beta-depleted transplantation in children. Preparation of the TCRbeta library was carried out with unique molecular identifiers. TCRdb re-called the PCR reads through MiXCR, storing one row per CDR3 protein. The profile covers fewer than 120,000 distinct CDR3 sequences, with 10% appearing a single time and about 7.3% taken by the ten largest. The material was PBMCs from the stem cell graft donor, obtained from the stem cell graft. The receptors come from a human donor who donated a stem cell graft to a child with acute lymphoblastic leukemia.

Concerning this clonotype: This may stem from a read error, because a much larger clone lies one nucleotide away. The J gene is TRBJ1-6, the V gene TRBV20-1; TRBD1 agrees at 10 bases. The CDR3 is 16 residues long. Germline CDR1 and CDR2: DFQATT and SNEGSKA (reference sequence). CDR3 coding DNA: TGCAGTGCTCGCTCCGCGGACAGGGGGTATAATTCAACCCTCCACTTT. Its translation is CSARSADRGYNSTLHF.

CDR3 residues: CASSSEPDRVSNQPQHF. CDR3 nucleotides: TGTGCCAGTAGTAGTGAGCCGGACAGGGTTAGCAATCAGCCCCAGCATTTT. This chain joins TRBV19 and TRBJ1-5, with TRBD1 matching 8 bases. Germline loops: CDR1 LNHDA, CDR2 SQIVND (reference sequence). The CDR3 is 17 residues long. With 4 bases clipped from V and 0 bases from J, the junction kept 8 bases outside the gene matches.

This clonotype was detected many times. The J gene is TRBJ2-7, the V gene TRBV28; D might be TRBD2 (5 bases). The V end was cut by 8 bases, the J end by 2 bases, with 10 bases between. Looked up from germline, CDR1 is MDHEN and CDR2 is SYDVKM. The CDR3 has 12 residues. CDR3 nucleotides: TGTGCCAGCGGAGGTGGGCCCTACGAGCAGTACTTC. Translated: CASGGGPYEQYF.

This clonotype was observed many times. This chain joins TRBV4-3 and TRBJ2-7; TRBD2 matches 10 bases. The ends lost 5 bases at V and 6 bases at J; junction bases unmatched: 13. Germline values: CDR1 LGHNA, CDR2 YSLEER. This CDR3 is built from 16 residues. The CDR3 region has the DNA TGCGCCAGCAGCGCCTCCGGGAGCGGGAGGGCCTCCGAGCAGTACTTC. This sequence encodes CASSASGSGRASEQYF.

This clonotype was counted at least ten times. The rearrangement links TRBV6-5 to TRBJ2-1; tentatively, D is TRBD1 or TRBD2 (5 bases each). V was pared by 3 bases and J by 2 bases, with 14 bases between. This CDR3 comprises 16 residues. Germline assignment: CDR1 MNHEY and CDR2 SVGAGI. CDR3 sequence reads: CASSYTGMGPYNEQFF. Written as DNA, the CDR3 is TGTGCCAGCAGTTATACGGGGATGGGGCCCTACAATGAGCAGTTCTTC.

This clonotype was counted at least ten times. The V and J genes are TRBV5-1 and TRBJ2-3; 12 bases map to TRBD1. Germline CDR1 SGHRS, CDR2 YFSETQ. The CDR3 consists of 19 residues. Trimming removed 0 bases from V and 6 bases from J; junction bases left unmatched: 14. This CDR3 is CASSLGSPGTGGAWDTQYF. The CDR3 DNA is TGCGCCAGCAGCTTGGGCAGTCCCGGGACAGGGGGCGCCTGGGATACGCAGTATTTT.

This clonotype has ten or more counts. The gene calls are TRBV20-1 and TRBJ2-5, with D possibly matching TRBD2 (5 bases). CDR1 and CDR2 (germline): DFQATT, SNEGSKA (reference sequence). The V end lost 3 bases, the J end lost 2 bases, and 19 bases lay between the germline ends. This CDR3 is built from 16 residues. The CDR3 loop is CSAREVLGTRQETQYF. CDR3 bases: TGCAGTGCTAGGGAGGTCCTGGGAACCCGACAAGAGACCCAGTACTTC.

This clonotype has at least ten counts. V and J are TRBV18 and TRBJ2-5, with 14 bases lining up with TRBD2. This CDR3 region has 16 residues. J lost 2 bases, V lost 6 bases, and 5 bases had no gene match. CDR1 is KGHSH, CDR2 LQKENI, per germline. DNA for the CDR3: TGTGCCAGCTCGTATGGGACTAGCGGGAGTCAAGAGACCCAGTACTTC. Amino acids: CASSYGTSGSQETQYF.

This clonotype was seen repeatedly, ten times or more. The gene calls are TRBV29-1 and TRBJ2-2, with no clear D. Trimming pared 4 bases from V and 6 bases from J, leaving 6 bases between. The germline CDR1 and CDR2 sequences are SQVTM and ANQGSEA. This CDR3 contains 11 residues. CDR3 in amino acids: CSVGGAGELFF. The CDR3 DNA follows: TGCAGCGTTGGCGGCGCCGGGGAGCTGTTTTTT.